The rows below give T cell receptor beta chains drawn from one sample of a study of vaccination and CD4 T cells after COVID-19. From the PCR reads, TCRdb called clonotypes with MiXCR, one entry per CDR3 protein. The table records about 12,000 distinct CDR3 sequences, 53% of them present only once. Their recognized antigens are unknown. Sequenced material: CD4+ T cells from blood, cultured in vitro. The receptors originated from a human donor who had recovered from COVID-19. Both conserved end residues are part of each CDR3. Fields, in order: J gene, clone size, D gene, V gene, CDR3 protein, CDR3 DNA. D genes are given only for firm matches. Size values are once, few and many counts, or a class for expanded clones, and some rows have none.

j_call: TRBJ1-5
clone_size: NA
d_call: TRBD1
v_call: TRBV7-2
cdr3_aa: CASTPGGRQVAQHF
cdr3_nt: TGTGCCAGCACCCCAGGGGGTCGGCAGGTGGCCCAGCATTTT

j_call: TRBJ2-7
clone_size: NA
d_call: NA
v_call: TRBV7-9
cdr3_aa: CASSPGRGSWEQYF
cdr3_nt: TGTGCCAGCAGCCCCGGTAGGGGCTCGTGGGAGCAGTACTTC

j_call: TRBJ2-7
clone_size: NA
d_call: TRBD2
v_call: TRBV5-1
cdr3_aa: CASRAVRGANYEQYF
cdr3_nt: TGCGCCAGCCGGGCGGTGCGGGGGGCGAACTACGAGCAGTACTTC

j_call: TRBJ2-1
clone_size: few
d_call: NA
v_call: TRBV6-5
cdr3_aa: CASSSLGLRTPYNEQFF
cdr3_nt: TGTGCCAGCAGTTCTCTGGGGTTGCGGACCCCCTACAATGAGCAGTTCTTC

j_call: TRBJ1-6
clone_size: medium-sized
d_call: NA
v_call: TRBV5-6
cdr3_aa: CASSLQDSPLHF
cdr3_nt: TGTGCCAGCAGCTTACAGGATTCACCCCTCCACTTT

j_call: TRBJ1-1
clone_size: NA
d_call: NA
v_call: TRBV25-1
cdr3_aa: CASSPGGNTEAFF
cdr3_nt: TGTGCCAGCAGCCCCGGAGGCAACACTGAAGCTTTCTTT

j_call: TRBJ2-7
clone_size: medium-sized
d_call: NA
v_call: TRBV5-1
cdr3_aa: CASSSGRGYEQYF
cdr3_nt: TGCGCCAGCAGCTCGGGACGGGGCTACGAGCAGTACTTC

j_call: TRBJ2-7
clone_size: NA
d_call: NA
v_call: TRBV6-1
cdr3_aa: CASIAGRTYEQYF
cdr3_nt: TGTGCCAGCATTGCAGGGCGCACCTACGAGCAGTACTTC

j_call: TRBJ2-2
clone_size: NA
d_call: NA
v_call: TRBV12-3/TRBV12-4
cdr3_aa: CASSGRGSGELFF
cdr3_nt: TGTGCCAGCAGTGGGCGGGGTTCCGGGGAGCTGTTTTTT

j_call: TRBJ1-2
clone_size: NA
d_call: NA
v_call: TRBV7-8
cdr3_aa: CASSLNPGSRSYAF
cdr3_nt: TGTGCCAGCAGCTTAAATCCCGGGTCTCGGAGCTACGCCTTC

j_call: TRBJ1-1
clone_size: few
d_call: NA
v_call: TRBV20-1
cdr3_aa: CSAQGGGREAFF
cdr3_nt: TGCAGTGCCCAGGGAGGGGGGCGTGAAGCTTTCTTT

j_call: TRBJ2-7
clone_size: NA
d_call: TRBD1
v_call: TRBV6-1
cdr3_aa: CASRTPGQVAYEQYF
cdr3_nt: TGTGCCAGCAGAACCCCGGGACAGGTAGCCTACGAGCAGTACTTC

j_call: TRBJ2-5
clone_size: NA
d_call: TRBD2
v_call: TRBV10-3
cdr3_aa: CAIRVELAGGTLYF
cdr3_nt: TGTGCCATCAGGGTCGAACTAGCGGGAGGAACGTTGTACTTC

j_call: TRBJ1-6
clone_size: NA
d_call: NA
v_call: TRBV19
cdr3_aa: CASSIGLGNSPLHF
cdr3_nt: TGTGCCAGTAGTATAGGTCTGGGGAATTCACCCCTCCACTTT

j_call: TRBJ2-7
clone_size: NA
d_call: TRBD2
v_call: TRBV6-1
cdr3_aa: CASSRGTSGSEQYF
cdr3_nt: TGTGCCAGCAGTCGAGGGACTAGCGGGAGCGAGCAGTACTTC

j_call: TRBJ1-3
clone_size: NA
d_call: TRBD1
v_call: TRBV6-1
cdr3_aa: CASRETGGSGNTIYF
cdr3_nt: TGTGCCAGCAGGGAGACAGGGGGGTCTGGAAACACCATATATTTT

j_call: TRBJ2-7
clone_size: few
d_call: TRBD2
v_call: TRBV20-1
cdr3_aa: CSARELAGVEQYF
cdr3_nt: TGCAGTGCTAGAGAGCTAGCGGGAGTCGAACAGTACTTC

j_call: TRBJ1-5
clone_size: NA
d_call: NA
v_call: TRBV2
cdr3_aa: CASSELRTSNQPQHF
cdr3_nt: TGTGCCAGCAGTGAATTGCGGACGAGCAATCAGCCCCAGCATTTT

j_call: TRBJ1-2
clone_size: NA
d_call: NA
v_call: TRBV7-8
cdr3_aa: CASSLAQGGYTF
cdr3_nt: TGTGCCAGCAGCTTAGCGCAGGGAGGCTACACCTTC

j_call: TRBJ2-1
clone_size: few
d_call: NA
v_call: TRBV15
cdr3_aa: CATSRPKAGSGNEQFF
cdr3_nt: TGTGCCACCAGCAGACCCAAAGCGGGTTCTGGCAATGAGCAGTTCTTC

j_call: TRBJ1-2
clone_size: NA
d_call: TRBD1
v_call: TRBV6-2/TRBV6-3
cdr3_aa: CASSKTGNIPYGYTF
cdr3_nt: TGTGCCAGCAGTAAGACAGGGAATATTCCCTATGGCTACACCTTC

j_call: TRBJ2-3
clone_size: NA
d_call: NA
v_call: TRBV20-1
cdr3_aa: CSAPSGSTDTQYF
cdr3_nt: TGCAGTGCGCCAAGCGGGAGCACAGATACGCAGTATTTT